This TCR beta chain comes out of a study of blood T cell repertoires in COVID-19 (TCRdb year 2020). The study in broad terms: The collaborator samples originated in the United States, Italy and Spain and spanned the acute and convalescent phases of COVID-19. The material from the prospective study consisted of cDNA or gDNA derived from T cells, B-cell-depleted T cells, or PBMCs. The dataset comprised deeply sampled blood TCRbeta repertoires from subjects exposed to, actively infected with, or recovered from COVID-19. A freely available public database, intended as a resource for researchers studying the immune response to SARS-CoV-2, is where the repertoires were released. Samples were obtained from the ongoing ImmuneRACE study (first 160 participants) and from over a thousand subjects provided by 6 global collaborators. Nearly every sample came with metadata listing a de-identified subject ID, COVID-19 status, age in years and sex. Where available, HLA class I and class II types were taken from metadata supplied by the sample provider and were not determined by assay-based typing. Points the paper makes about the study in general: Clinical and demographic metadata were provided uncurated, with the amount varying by source and participant.

Each collaborating institution followed its own protocols to collect whole blood in K2EDTA tubes. For TCRbeta analysis, collaborators shipped samples in one of three forms: frozen whole blood, isolated PBMCs, or DNA extracted from either of those sample types. The immunoSEQ Assay, a bias-controlled multiplex PCR, was used to amplify TCRbeta CDR3 regions from genomic DNA. The original pipeline was this. The number of nucleated cells in each sample was estimated from the amplification of reference gene primers within the assay. To quantify the absolute abundance of each unique TCRbeta CDR3 rearrangement, sequence reads were collapsed and filtered. For each sample, productive Simpson clonality was calculated as the square root of Simpson's diversity index over productive rearrangements. In TCRdb, the immuneACCESS table is reduced to in-frame sequences with V and J assigned. These tables do not hold every clone; where another copy was compared, an unresolved V gene accounts for under half, and the others remain unexplained. V and J calls and clone size are as listed in that table; D and trimming were resolved from the DNA. This sample has tens of thousands of clones in its table, and roughly 90% of those were observed once. The top ten hold around 6% of the sample.

From its cysteine to its phenylalanine, the CDR3 spans 14 amino acids. Kept here is only the CDR3 DNA, which spans 42 bases and is read in frame from base 1. A distance of 15 bases separates the germline ends of V and J, which lose 4 bases and 6 bases respectively. The germline V gene (reference sequence) gives CDR1 as WNHNN and CDR2 as SYGVQD. On this clone: No cognate antigen has been identified for it. The sample holds no much larger clone one base away, and base qualities are not on file.

The receptor was derived from a woman at least 80 years old with active COVID-19. The sequencing input was peripheral blood. The sequence is built from TRBV10-1 and TRBJ1-2, and possibly TRBD1, on 5 matching bases. The CDR3 here reads CASSVASGGDGYTF. Here is the DNA: TGCGCCAGCAGTGTTGCGTCGGGGGGAGATGGCTACACCTTC.